The next 31 T cell receptor beta chains were all read from a single sample in a study of STAT5B mutations in CD4+ large granular lymphocyte leukemia. Only in-frame clones appear in the TCRdb table, and some are missing; sequencing was by immunoSEQ multiplex PCR. This table holds 7,000 to 10,000 clones, approximately 80% found once. The sequencing input was PBMCs. The receptors shown here come from a woman aged 55 to 70 with CD4+ T-cell large granular lymphocyte leukemia.

The chain uses TRBV10-2 and TRBJ2-7; weak D call: TRBD1 (6 bases). Trimming removed 8 bases from V and 2 bases from J, with 16 bases in between. The germline V gene has CDR1 WSHSY and CDR2 SAAADI. CDR3 length: 14 amino acids. The CDR3 DNA reads as TGCGCCAGCGAAGCTTACAGGGCGGCCTACGAGCAGTACTTC. Translating it yields CASEAYRAAYEQYF.

The CDR3 DNA reads TGTGCCAGCACCCCGGGAACCGCTAGCTCTGGGGCCAACGTCCTGACTTTC. It is translated as CASTPGTASSGANVLTF. The rearrangement uses TRBV14 and TRBJ2-6, with D possibly being TRBD2 (5 bases). The CDR3 has 17 amino acids. Trimming shortened V by 7 bases and J by 0 bases, and 16 bases separated the two germline ends. Germline V lookup: CDR1 SGHDN, CDR2 FVKESK. Full variable domain (rest looked up from reference TRBV14 and TRBJ2-6): EAGVTQFPSHSVIEKGQTVTLRCDPISGHDNLYWYRRVMGKEIKFLLHFVKESKQDESGMPNNRFLAERTGGTYSTLKVQPAELEDSGVYFCASTPGTASSGANVLTFGAGSRLTVL.

V is TRBV11-2 and J is TRBJ1-4, with D unresolved. V shed 0 bases and J shed 5 bases, with 16 bases lying between them. This CDR3 is 17 amino acids long. CDR1 is SGHAT, CDR2 FQNNGV, per germline. CDR3: CASSLDLGLTENEKLFF. CDR3 bases: TGTGCCAGCAGCTTAGACCTTGGACTTACTGAAAATGAAAAACTGTTTTTT.

The rearrangement uses TRBV30 and TRBJ1-1; TRBD1 might be the D (6 bases). The CDR3 is 12 residues long. Germline V gives CDR1 GTSNPN, CDR2 SVGIG (reference sequence). Trimming took 4 bases from V and 5 from J, leaving 11 bases between them. In DNA, the CDR3 is TGTGCCTGGAACAGGGTAAAGACTGAAGCTTTCTTT. Amino acid sequence: CAWNRVKTEAFF.

The rearrangement uses TRBV15 and TRBJ1-2; D gene unclear. Germline V CDR1 and CDR2: LNHNV, YYDKDF (reference sequence). Trimming removed 3 bases at V and 8 bases at J, with 16 bases between. The CDR3 runs 14 residues. This CDR3 is CATSSSALLKGYTF. CDR3 nucleotide sequence: TGTGCCACCAGCAGTTCGGCTCTATTAAAGGGCTACACCTTC.

The chain employs TRBV9 and TRBJ1-5; D remains unclear. Germline V gene sequence: CDR1 SGDLS, CDR2 YYNGEE. This CDR3 is built from 15 residues. The V gene lost 0 bases and the J gene lost 9 bases, with 16 bases spanning the gap. The CDR3 coding sequence is TGTGCCAGCAGCGTAGACATGGGCCTGGGTCGGCCCCAGCATTTT. Amino acid sequence: CASSVDMGLGRPQHF.

The CDR3 is CATSRYAGSPNEKLFF. CDR3 bases: TGTGCCACCAGCAGATACGCGGGCAGCCCAAATGAAAAACTGTTTTTT. The gene calls are TRBV15 and TRBJ1-4; no firm D call. This CDR3 is 16 amino acids long. Trimming removed 2 bases from V and 5 bases from J, with 15 bases in between. Germline-derived CDR1 and CDR2 are LNHNV and YYDKDF (reference sequence).

This sequence joins TRBV27 and TRBJ2-7; the match to TRBD1 covers 7 bases. Trimming removed 2 bases from V and 6 bases from J; junction bases left unmatched: 7. The CDR3 covers 14 residues. Per the germline V gene, CDR1 is MNHEY and CDR2 is SMNVEV (reference sequence). The CDR3 loop is CASSLSQGVREQYF. As DNA, the CDR3 is TGTGCCAGCAGTTTAAGCCAGGGGGTCCGCGAGCAGTACTTC.

This chain joins TRBV27 and TRBJ2-1, with D unclear. Per germline, CDR1 MNHEY and CDR2 SMNVEV (reference sequence). V lost 0 bases, J lost 9 bases, and 9 bases lay in between. The CDR3 spans 13 residues. The CDR3, as DNA: TGTGCCAGCAGTTTATCCCCACTGGGTGAGCAGTTCTTC. This encodes CASSLSPLGEQFF.

This chain links TRBV5-5 with TRBJ2-1; D call uncertain. CDR3 length: 15 residues. The germline gives CDR1 SGHKS, CDR2 YYEKEE (reference sequence). V was cut by 1 base and J by 1 base, with 9 bases left in between. CDR3 residues: CASSLTAMSYNEQFF. CDR3 nucleotides: TGTGCCAGCAGCTTGACAGCGATGTCCTACAATGAGCAGTTCTTC.

This clone was seen more than once but under ten times. The chain is built from TRBV27 and TRBJ1-1; D gene ambiguous. CDR3 length: 16 residues. Per the germline V gene, CDR1 is MNHEY and CDR2 is SMNVEV (reference sequence). Trimming took off 5 bases at V and 1 base at J, with 17 bases between the two ends. The CDR3 spells CASSTLPSQANTEAFF. The CDR3 bases are TGTGCCAGCAGTACCCTCCCGTCCCAGGCGAACACTGAAGCTTTCTTT.

The V gene is TRBV6-1, the J gene TRBJ1-5, with D uncertain. The V end lost 3 bases, the J end lost 4 bases, and 16 bases lay between the germline ends. The CDR3 extends over 16 amino acids. Germline CDR1 is MNHNS and CDR2 is SASEGT. CDR3 protein: CASSDLFYDQNQPQHF. The CDR3 DNA is TGTGCCAGCAGTGACCTCTTTTATGATCAGAATCAGCCCCAGCATTTT.

This clone was observed a few times. This sequence joins TRBV10-3 and TRBJ2-7; perhaps TRBD1 as D (7 bases). CDR1 ENHRY and CDR2 SYGVKD come from the germline V gene. CDR3 length equals 14 residues. Trimming left V 6 bases short and J 2 bases short, with 14 bases between. The CDR3 protein is CAISPGGGPYEQYF. The CDR3 DNA reads as TGTGCCATCAGCCCAGGGGGAGGACCCTACGAGCAGTACTTC.

The chain joins TRBV29-1 to TRBJ1-6; TRBD1 might be the D (6 bases). In germline, CDR1 is SQVTM, CDR2 ANQGSEA. The CDR3 runs 13 residues. V was trimmed by 4 bases and J by 7 bases, leaving 11 bases between them. DNA for the CDR3: TGCAGCGTTGCCCAGGGGACGAATTCACCCCTCCACTTT. Amino acids: CSVAQGTNSPLHF.

Written as DNA, the CDR3 is TGTGCCAGCAGCCCTCAAGGGGGCGGGGCCGGAACCTACGAGCAGTACTTC. This gives the protein CASSPQGGGAGTYEQYF. The chain has TRBV5-4 and TRBJ2-7, with a tentative D call TRBD1 (7 bases). The germline CDR1 and CDR2 sequences are SGHNT and YYREEE (reference sequence). The CDR3 consists of 17 residues. Trimming shortened V by 4 bases and J by 2 bases, and 22 bases separated the two germline ends.

Details on this clone: Since no conserved phenylalanine or tryptophan closes the CDR3, a read error is the likely cause. The DNA is left out, because the CDR3 cannot be placed on it with certainty; the CDR3 is given as TCRdb lists it. The chain uses TRBV7-9 and TRBJ2-7; the D call of TRBD2 is as the table states it, not checked on the DNA. Germline CDR1 SEHNR, CDR2 FQNEAQ (reference sequence). The CDR3 is 12 amino acids long, termini counted. The CDR3 sequence is CASSPGLAGGII.

V gene TRBV28 combines with J gene TRBJ2-7, with 12 bases aligning to TRBD1. In germline, CDR1 is MDHEN, CDR2 SYDVKM. The V and J ends lost 6 bases and 4 bases, in that order; junction bases with no gene match: 4. The CDR3 runs 14 residues. The CDR3 region has the DNA TGTGCCAGCAGGGGGACAGGGGGCCTTTACGAGCAGTACTTC. Its protein is CASRGTGGLYEQYF.

The chain carries TRBV5-1 and TRBJ1-5; TRBD1 is a possible D gene (5 bases). Trimming took off 4 bases at V and 10 bases at J, with 21 bases between the two ends. The CDR3 is 15 residues long. From germline, CDR1 is SGHRS and CDR2 YFSETQ. CDR3 region: CASSTGLAGGEPQHF. CDR3 nucleotide sequence: TGCGCCAGCAGCACAGGACTGGCGGGAGGCGAACCCCAGCATTTT. Filled out from reference TRBV5-1 and TRBJ1-5, the complete variable domain reads KAGVTQTPRYLIKTRGQQVTLSCSPISGHRSVSWYQQTPGQGLQFLFEYFSETQRNKGNFPGRFSGRQFSNSRSEMNVSTLELGDSALYLCASSTGLAGGEPQHFGDGTRLSIL.

The chain recombines TRBV19 with TRBJ2-1, with D possibly matching TRBD2 (6 bases). From germline, CDR1 is LNHDA and CDR2 SQIVND (reference sequence). The CDR3 is made up of 15 amino acids. V lost 1 base to trimming and J lost 8 bases, with 15 bases between them. This CDR3 is CASSIGGGVEDEQFF. DNA of the CDR3: TGTGCCAGTAGTATAGGAGGAGGGGTGGAAGATGAGCAGTTCTTC.

The rearrangement uses TRBV30 and TRBJ1-3, with 7 bases fitting TRBD1. Germline CDR1 and CDR2: GTSNPN and SVGIG (reference sequence). After removal of 0 bases from V and 0 bases from J, the junction contained 5 bases not matched to a gene. This CDR3 comprises 16 residues. CDR3 region: CAWSVRGRISGNTIYF. The CDR3 DNA is TGTGCCTGGAGTGTTAGGGGGCGAATCTCTGGAAACACCATATATTTT.

There are a few counts of this clone. The chain employs TRBV7-9 and TRBJ2-3, with D unclear. The CDR3 spans 15 residues. Per the germline V gene, CDR1 is SEHNR and CDR2 is FQNEAQ (reference sequence). V dropped 3 bases and J dropped 6 bases, with 16 bases sitting between them. CDR3: CASSFPRPRWDTQYF. The CDR3 coding sequence is TGTGCCAGCAGCTTTCCCCGTCCCCGGTGGGATACGCAGTATTTT.

V and J are TRBV28 and TRBJ1-5; tentative D call: TRBD1 (6 bases). Trimming stripped 5 bases from V and 5 bases from J, with 13 bases between. The CDR3 is made up of 14 amino acids. Germline loops: CDR1 MDHEN, CDR2 SYDVKM. This chain's CDR3 is CASSRGGGYQPQHF. In DNA, the CDR3 is TGTGCCAGCAGTAGGGGTGGGGGCTATCAGCCCCAGCATTTT.

Written as DNA, the CDR3 is TGTGCCAGCAGTTTTAAGGGGTACCAGCCCCAGCATTTT. This gives the protein CASSFKGYQPQHF. The V gene is TRBV27, the J gene TRBJ1-5; D might be TRBD1 (5 bases). Trimming took off 3 bases at V and 7 bases at J, with 10 bases between the two ends. The V gene's germline CDR1 is MNHEY and CDR2 SMNVEV (reference sequence). CDR3 length: 13 amino acids.

The chain couples TRBV18 to TRBJ2-5, with 7 bases lining up with TRBD1. Looked up from germline, CDR1 is KGHSH and CDR2 is LQKENI. CDR3 length: 13 amino acids. V trimming: 6 bases; J trimming: 5 bases; junction bases outside the gene matches: 6. In DNA form, the CDR3 reads TGTGCCAGCTCCCCTGGACAGGCGGAGACCCAGTACTTC. Protein product: CASSPGQAETQYF.

The CDR3 region has the DNA TGCGCCAGCAGCTTTTGGACAACGGGGGGGAACACTGAAGCTTTCTTT. This gives the protein CASSFWTTGGNTEAFF. This chain connects TRBV5-1 to TRBJ1-1; possible D gene TRBD1, 5 bases. The V gene's germline CDR1 is SGHRS and CDR2 YFSETQ. Between the trimmed V and J ends, which lost 2 bases and 1 base, there was a span of 15 bases. This CDR3 has 16 residues.

The rearrangement uses TRBV11-2 and TRBJ2-1, with 7 bases lining up with TRBD2. CDR3 size: 16 residues. Germline CDR1 is SGHAT and CDR2 is FQNNGV. Germline trimming cut 1 base from V and 1 base from J; bases unmatched to any gene: 4. This chain's CDR3 is CASSLGGSVSYNEQFF. Written as DNA, the CDR3 is TGTGCCAGCAGCTTAGGCGGGAGTGTTTCCTACAATGAGCAGTTCTTC.

This clone was detected only once. The chain employs TRBV11-2 and TRBJ2-5; the match to TRBD2 covers 8 bases. The CDR3 runs to 13 residues. The germline V gene has CDR1 SGHAT and CDR2 FQNNGV. V lost 5 bases to trimming and J lost 5 bases; unmatched junction nucleotides: 4. The CDR3 spells CASSRGGRETQYF. In DNA, the CDR3 is TGTGCCAGCAGCCGGGGGGGCCGGGAGACCCAGTACTTC.

This clone is judged medium-sized. This chain uses TRBV27 with TRBJ2-1, with D perhaps matching TRBD1 (6 bases). V lost 2 bases to trimming and J lost 7 bases, with 21 bases between them. The germline V gene encodes CDR1 MNHEY and CDR2 SMNVEV (reference sequence). The CDR3 has 17 residues. This CDR3 is CASSLTPGPTQGNEQFF. In DNA, the CDR3 is TGTGCCAGCAGTTTAACTCCCGGGCCTACCCAGGGGAATGAGCAGTTCTTC.

The gene calls are TRBV5-1 and TRBJ2-7, with D perhaps matching TRBD1 or TRBD2 (5 bases each). Germline CDR1 reads SGHRS; CDR2 reads YFSETQ. CDR3 length: 15 amino acids. V shed 4 bases and J shed 0 bases, with 14 bases lying between them. CDR3 sequence reads: CASSPGTESSYEQYF. The CDR3, as DNA: TGCGCCAGCAGCCCAGGGACCGAGAGCTCCTACGAGCAGTACTTC.

The V and J genes are TRBV6-5 and TRBJ2-5; no firm D call. Germline assignment: CDR1 MNHEY and CDR2 SVGAGI. V was trimmed by 5 bases and J by 4 bases, leaving 11 bases between them. The CDR3 runs to 13 residues. CDR3 sequence: CASSDLGRETQYF. Here the CDR3 DNA reads TGTGCCAGCAGTGACTTAGGCCGAGAGACCCAGTACTTC.

The J gene is TRBJ2-5, the V gene TRBV5-1; D is possibly TRBD2 (6 bases). The CDR3 sequence is 14 residues long. The germline V and J ends were trimmed by 4 bases and 1 base, with 11 bases remaining between them. CDR1 SGHRS and CDR2 YFSETQ come from the germline V gene. The CDR3 nucleotides are TGCGCCAGCAGCCCCGGGACTCTCCAAGAGACCCAGTACTTC. It encodes CASSPGTLQETQYF. Based on the CDR3 plus reference TRBV5-1 and TRBJ2-5, the full variable domain is KAGVTQTPRYLIKTRGQQVTLSCSPISGHRSVSWYQQTPGQGLQFLFEYFSETQRNKGNFPGRFSGRQFSNSRSEMNVSTLELGDSALYLCASSPGTLQETQYFGPGTRLLVL.